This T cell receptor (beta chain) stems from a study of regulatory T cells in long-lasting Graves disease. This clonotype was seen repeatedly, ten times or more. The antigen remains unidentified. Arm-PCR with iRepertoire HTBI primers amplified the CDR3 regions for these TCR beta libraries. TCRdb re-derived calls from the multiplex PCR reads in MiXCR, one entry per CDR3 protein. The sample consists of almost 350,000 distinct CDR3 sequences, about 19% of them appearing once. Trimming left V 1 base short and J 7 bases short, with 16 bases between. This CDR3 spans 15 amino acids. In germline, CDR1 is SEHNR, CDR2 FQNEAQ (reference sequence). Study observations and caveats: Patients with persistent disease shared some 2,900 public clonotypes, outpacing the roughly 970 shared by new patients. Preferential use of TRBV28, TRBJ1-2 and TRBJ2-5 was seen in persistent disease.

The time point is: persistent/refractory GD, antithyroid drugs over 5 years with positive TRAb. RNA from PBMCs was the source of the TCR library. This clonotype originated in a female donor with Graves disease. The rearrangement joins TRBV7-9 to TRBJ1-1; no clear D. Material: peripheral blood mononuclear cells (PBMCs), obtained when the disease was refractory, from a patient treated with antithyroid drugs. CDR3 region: CASSLVGKGGGEAFF. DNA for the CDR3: TGTGCCAGCAGCTTAGTGGGCAAAGGAGGCGGTGAAGCTTTCTTT.